This paragraph reports one T cell receptor beta chain. Its specificity is unknown. In the original processing: CDR3 was compared across clinicopathological groups, and the resulting differences were used to build a distant-metastasis classifier for papillary thyroid cancer. TCRdb redid the clone calls on the PCR reads using MiXCR. These V and J calls originate from TCRdb's pipeline instead of the authors' own analysis. The data contain around 31,000 clones, under 25% of them singletons. This CDR3 is 19 amino acids long. Germline V gives CDR1 SGHTA, CDR2 FQGTGA. V dropped 0 bases and J dropped 4 bases, with 24 bases sitting between them. These data belong to a study of metastatic and nonmetastatic thyroid tumors. Looking at the study overall: Repertoires from blood and tumor or nodule tissue of malignant and benign thyroid patients were compared.

The study's findings and limits: Malignant tumors reportedly showed significantly higher TCR beta diversity than benign nodules in both blood and tumor.

Nobody among the patients had been given any treatment before thyroid surgery. This chain links TRBV7-3 with TRBJ1-2; D is possibly TRBD1 (5 bases). Sequenced: tumor tissue. This sequence originates from a male donor with papillary thyroid cancer or a benign thyroid nodule (not recorded which). Some clones in this sample may be carry-over from other donors' samples. The CDR3 region is CASSLTFTRRAGSLYGYTF. DNA of the CDR3: TGTGCCAGCAGCTTAACGTTCACCCGAAGGGCAGGGAGCCTCTATGGCTACACCTTC.